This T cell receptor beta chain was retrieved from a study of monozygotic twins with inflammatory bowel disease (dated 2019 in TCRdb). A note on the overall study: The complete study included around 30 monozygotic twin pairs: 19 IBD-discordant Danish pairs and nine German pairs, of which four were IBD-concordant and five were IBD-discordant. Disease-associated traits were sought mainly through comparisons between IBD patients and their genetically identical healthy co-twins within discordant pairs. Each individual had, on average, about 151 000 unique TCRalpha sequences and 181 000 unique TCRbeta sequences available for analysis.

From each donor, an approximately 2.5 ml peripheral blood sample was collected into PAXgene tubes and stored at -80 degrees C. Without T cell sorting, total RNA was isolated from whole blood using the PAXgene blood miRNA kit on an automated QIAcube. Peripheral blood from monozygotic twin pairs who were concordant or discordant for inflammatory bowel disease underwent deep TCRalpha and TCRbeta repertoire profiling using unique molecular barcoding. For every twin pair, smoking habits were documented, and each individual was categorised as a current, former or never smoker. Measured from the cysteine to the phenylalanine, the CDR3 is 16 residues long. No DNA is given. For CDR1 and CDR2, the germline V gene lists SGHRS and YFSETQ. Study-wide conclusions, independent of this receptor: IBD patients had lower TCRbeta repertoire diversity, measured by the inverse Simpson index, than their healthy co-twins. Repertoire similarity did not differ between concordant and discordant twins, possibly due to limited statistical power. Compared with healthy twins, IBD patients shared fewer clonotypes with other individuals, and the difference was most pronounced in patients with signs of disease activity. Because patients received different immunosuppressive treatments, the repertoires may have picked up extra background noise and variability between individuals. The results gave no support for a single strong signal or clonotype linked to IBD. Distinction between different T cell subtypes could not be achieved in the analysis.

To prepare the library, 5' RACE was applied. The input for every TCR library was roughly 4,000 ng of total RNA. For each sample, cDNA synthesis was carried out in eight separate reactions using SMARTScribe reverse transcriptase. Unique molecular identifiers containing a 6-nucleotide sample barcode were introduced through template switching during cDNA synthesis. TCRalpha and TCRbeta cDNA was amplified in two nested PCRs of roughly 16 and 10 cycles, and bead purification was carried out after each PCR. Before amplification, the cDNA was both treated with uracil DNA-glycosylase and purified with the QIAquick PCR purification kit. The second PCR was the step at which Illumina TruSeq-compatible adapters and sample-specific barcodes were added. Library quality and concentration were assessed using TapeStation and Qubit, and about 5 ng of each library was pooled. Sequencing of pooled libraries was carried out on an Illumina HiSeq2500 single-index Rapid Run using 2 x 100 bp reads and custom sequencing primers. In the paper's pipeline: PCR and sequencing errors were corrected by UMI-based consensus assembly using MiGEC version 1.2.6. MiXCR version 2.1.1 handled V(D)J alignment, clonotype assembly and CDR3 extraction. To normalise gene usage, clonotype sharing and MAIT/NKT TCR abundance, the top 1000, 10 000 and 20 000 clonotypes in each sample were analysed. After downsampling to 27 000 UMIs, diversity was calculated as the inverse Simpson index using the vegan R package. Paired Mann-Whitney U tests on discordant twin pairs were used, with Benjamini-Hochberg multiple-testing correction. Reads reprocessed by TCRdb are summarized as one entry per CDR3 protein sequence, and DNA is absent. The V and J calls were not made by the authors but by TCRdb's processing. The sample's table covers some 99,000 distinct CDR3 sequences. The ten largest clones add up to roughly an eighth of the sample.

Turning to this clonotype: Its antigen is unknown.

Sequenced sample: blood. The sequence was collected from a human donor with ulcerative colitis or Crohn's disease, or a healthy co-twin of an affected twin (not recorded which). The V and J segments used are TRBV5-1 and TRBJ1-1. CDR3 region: CASSLWAGEGDTEAFF.